This T cell receptor (beta chain) was profiled in a study of blood T cell repertoires in COVID-19. Original handling: Scientists estimated how many nucleated cells there were by amplifying reference gene primers. Libraries were prepared by immunoSEQ multiplex PCR; TCRdb keeps only in-frame clonotypes and omits some of them. That table gives V, J and clone size, and the DNA gave D and trimming. Among approximately 170,000 clones listed, less than 80% were seen once. V gave up 3 bases and J gave up 8 bases, with 13 bases separating them. Germline assignment: CDR1 DFQATT and CDR2 SNEGSKA (reference sequence). This CDR3 has 12 residues.

The sample comprised peripheral blood. V and J are TRBV20-1 and TRBJ1-1; D unresolved. The TCR was taken from a woman aged 45-59 years with acute or convalescent COVID-19. The CDR3 loop is CSASLTWAEAFF. DNA of the CDR3: TGCAGTGCTAGTTTAACGTGGGCCGAAGCTTTCTTT.